The rows below give T cell receptor beta chains drawn from one sample of a study of cytomegalovirus exposure and HLA in healthy donors. Libraries were prepared by immunoSEQ multiplex PCR; TCRdb keeps only in-frame clonotypes and omits some of them. This repertoire shows over 250,000 clones, around two thirds found once; its top ten account for 2% to 2.5%. The material sequenced was PBMCs. Source of these receptors: a female donor in good health and CMV-seronegative. The CDR3 runs from the conserved cysteine through the conserved F or W. Each record gives: J gene, D gene, clone size, V gene, CDR3 protein, CDR3 DNA. D genes are given only for firm matches. The listing skips clone size in some rows; elsewhere it reads once, few, many or a size class.

J gene: TRBJ2-3; D gene: .; clone size: .; V gene: TRBV5-4; CDR3 protein: CASSLKVGGSTDTQYF; CDR3 DNA: TGTGCCAGCAGCTTGAAAGTAGGGGGTAGCACAGATACGCAGTATTTT
J gene: TRBJ2-7; D gene: TRBD1; clone size: once; V gene: TRBV5-1; CDR3 protein: CASSFGTGGAYEQYF; CDR3 DNA: TGCGCCAGCAGCTTCGGGACAGGGGGGGCCTACGAGCAGTACTTC
J gene: TRBJ2-7; D gene: TRBD2; clone size: .; V gene: TRBV6-1; CDR3 protein: CASSESLAGGFEQYF; CDR3 DNA: TGTGCCAGCAGTGAATCACTAGCGGGAGGTTTCGAGCAGTACTTC
J gene: TRBJ2-1; D gene: TRBD2; clone size: .; V gene: TRBV7-2; CDR3 protein: CASSLFGTSGNNEQFF; CDR3 DNA: TGTGCCAGCAGCTTGTTTGGCACTAGCGGGAACAATGAGCAGTTCTTC
J gene: TRBJ2-2; D gene: .; clone size: .; V gene: TRBV28; CDR3 protein: CASSLEDSPRTGELFF; CDR3 DNA: TGTGCCAGCAGTTTAGAGGACAGCCCCCGGACCGGGGAGCTGTTTTTT
J gene: TRBJ2-5; D gene: .; clone size: once; V gene: TRBV13; CDR3 protein: CASSLGPAVGTQYF; CDR3 DNA: TGTGCCAGCAGCCTGGGGCCGGCTGTAGGGACCCAGTACTTC
J gene: TRBJ1-2; D gene: TRBD1; clone size: .; V gene: TRBV19; CDR3 protein: CASRGGTGLYGYTF; CDR3 DNA: TGTGCCAGTCGAGGCGGGACAGGGTTATATGGCTACACCTTC
J gene: TRBJ2-3; D gene: .; clone size: .; V gene: TRBV19; CDR3 protein: CASSIYSGSSTDTQYF; CDR3 DNA: TGTGCCAGTAGTATTTACAGCGGGTCTAGCACAGATACGCAGTATTTT
J gene: TRBJ2-3; D gene: .; clone size: .; V gene: TRBV5-6; CDR3 protein: CASSLVQGSDTQYF; CDR3 DNA: TGTGCCAGCAGCTTAGTCCAGGGTTCCGATACGCAGTATTTT
J gene: TRBJ2-7; D gene: TRBD1; clone size: .; V gene: TRBV27; CDR3 protein: CASSPDRADEQYF; CDR3 DNA: TGTGCCAGCAGCCCGGACAGGGCTGACGAGCAGTACTTC
J gene: TRBJ2-4; D gene: TRBD2; clone size: few; V gene: TRBV5-4; CDR3 protein: CASSLSSGAKNIQYF; CDR3 DNA: TGTGCCAGCAGCTTGTCTAGCGGAGCCAAAAACATTCAGTACTTC
J gene: TRBJ2-7; D gene: TRBD2; clone size: .; V gene: TRBV5-4; CDR3 protein: CASSLGGRHTYEQYF; CDR3 DNA: TGTGCCAGCAGCTTGGGCGGGAGGCATACCTACGAGCAGTACTTC
J gene: TRBJ1-3; D gene: .; clone size: .; V gene: TRBV10-3; CDR3 protein: CAIPPANSGNTIYF; CDR3 DNA: TGTGCCATCCCCCCAGCGAACTCTGGAAACACCATATATTTT
J gene: TRBJ1-6; D gene: TRBD1; clone size: few; V gene: TRBV27; CDR3 protein: CASSPGQGNSPLHF; CDR3 DNA: TGTGCCAGCAGCCCCGGACAGGGAAATTCACCCCTCCACTTT
J gene: TRBJ2-2; D gene: .; clone size: .; V gene: TRBV5-1; CDR3 protein: CASSLSSTGELFF; CDR3 DNA: TGCGCCAGCAGCTTGTCGAGCACCGGGGAGCTGTTTTTT
J gene: TRBJ2-1; D gene: .; clone size: .; V gene: TRBV5-4; CDR3 protein: CASSLDGSGYNEQFF; CDR3 DNA: TGTGCCAGCAGCTTGGATGGTAGCGGATACAATGAGCAGTTCTTC
J gene: TRBJ1-2; D gene: .; clone size: .; V gene: TRBV7-9; CDR3 protein: CASSPWLAGDNYGYTF; CDR3 DNA: TGTGCCAGCAGCCCTTGGTTGGCAGGGGACAACTATGGCTACACCTTC
J gene: TRBJ2-1; D gene: TRBD2; clone size: .; V gene: TRBV2; CDR3 protein: CATQPLASSYNEQFF; CDR3 DNA: TGTGCCACCCAACCACTAGCGAGCTCCTACAATGAGCAGTTCTTC
J gene: TRBJ2-1; D gene: .; clone size: .; V gene: TRBV6-6; CDR3 protein: CASSYSIGGSYNEQFF; CDR3 DNA: TGTGCCAGCAGTTACTCCATCGGAGGTTCCTACAATGAGCAGTTCTTC
J gene: TRBJ2-7; D gene: TRBD1; clone size: .; V gene: TRBV27; CDR3 protein: CASSSLGQGNEQYF; CDR3 DNA: TGTGCCAGCAGCAGTTTGGGACAGGGGAACGAGCAGTACTTC
J gene: TRBJ1-2; D gene: .; clone size: .; V gene: TRBV7-8; CDR3 protein: CASSLTTDGYTF; CDR3 DNA: TGTGCCAGCAGCTTAACGACAGACGGCTACACCTTC
J gene: TRBJ2-5; D gene: .; clone size: .; V gene: TRBV25-1; CDR3 protein: CASSVPGEKTQYF; CDR3 DNA: TGTGCCAGCAGTGTGCCCGGAGAAAAGACCCAGTACTTC
J gene: TRBJ2-3; D gene: TRBD1; clone size: few; V gene: TRBV2; CDR3 protein: CASTFQTGIADTQYF; CDR3 DNA: TGTGCCAGCACTTTCCAGACAGGGATCGCAGATACGCAGTATTTT
J gene: TRBJ1-6; D gene: TRBD1; clone size: .; V gene: TRBV6-5; CDR3 protein: CASSPGQGVTPLHF; CDR3 DNA: TGTGCCAGCAGTCCCGGACAGGGGGTGACACCCCTCCACTTT
J gene: TRBJ2-7; D gene: TRBD2; clone size: few; V gene: TRBV27; CDR3 protein: CATRPGGVHEQYF; CDR3 DNA: TGTGCCACCCGGCCGGGAGGAGTCCACGAGCAGTACTTC
J gene: TRBJ2-1; D gene: .; clone size: .; V gene: TRBV19; CDR3 protein: CASSIDHNFAYNEQFF; CDR3 DNA: TGTGCCAGTAGTATAGATCATAACTTCGCCTACAATGAGCAGTTCTTC
J gene: TRBJ2-5; D gene: TRBD2; clone size: .; V gene: TRBV10-3; CDR3 protein: CAHSVGQREGETQYF; CDR3 DNA: TGTGCACACAGCGTCGGGCAAAGGGAGGGAGAGACCCAGTACTTC
J gene: TRBJ1-3; D gene: .; clone size: few; V gene: TRBV6-5; CDR3 protein: CASRPGTLSGNTIYF; CDR3 DNA: TGTGCCAGCAGACCCGGGACACTCTCTGGAAACACCATATATTTT
J gene: TRBJ1-2; D gene: .; clone size: .; V gene: TRBV5-1; CDR3 protein: CASSHGSLNNYGYTF; CDR3 DNA: TGCGCCAGCAGCCACGGGTCACTGAATAACTATGGCTACACCTTC